This T cell receptor (beta chain) is drawn from a study of cytomegalovirus exposure and HLA in healthy donors. Overall study findings and caveats: V segments that were indistinguishable, TRBV6-2 and TRBV6-3 among them, were omitted from analysis. A later analysis linked a missense DCLRE1C variant to TCR beta V- and J-gene trimming. Overall, roughly 160 TCR beta chains were annotated as cytomegalovirus-associated.

Notes on this clone: Antigen unknown.

A multiplex PCR was run with 60 Vbeta primers and 13 Jbeta primers. The method was immunoSEQ multiplex PCR; TCRdb's version includes in-frame clones alone and lacks a portion of them. The table shows 100,000 to 150,000 clones, with roughly 80% occurring only once. With 2 bases clipped from V and 4 bases from J, the junction kept 2 bases outside the gene matches. The CDR3 loop spans 14 amino acids. Germline V gene data show CDR1 as SGHTS and CDR2 as YDEGEE. What was sequenced was PBMCs. The V gene is TRBV5-8, the J gene TRBJ2-3; 9 bases are shared with TRBD1. The receptor was isolated from a middle-aged woman in good health and CMV-seronegative. The CDR3 DNA sequence: TGTGCCAGCAGCTTAAGACAGGGGGCAGATACGCAGTATTTT. Translating gives CASSLRQGADTQYF.